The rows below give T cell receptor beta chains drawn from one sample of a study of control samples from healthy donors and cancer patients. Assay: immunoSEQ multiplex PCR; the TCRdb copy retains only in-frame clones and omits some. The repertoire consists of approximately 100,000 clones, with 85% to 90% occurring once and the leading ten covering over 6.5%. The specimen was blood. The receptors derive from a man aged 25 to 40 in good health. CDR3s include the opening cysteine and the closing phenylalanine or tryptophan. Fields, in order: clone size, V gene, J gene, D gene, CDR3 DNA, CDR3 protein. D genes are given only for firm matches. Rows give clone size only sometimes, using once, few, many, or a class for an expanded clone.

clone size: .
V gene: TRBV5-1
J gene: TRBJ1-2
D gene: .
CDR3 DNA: TGCGCCAGCAGCTACTACCCGACAGGAAACTATGGCTACACCTTC
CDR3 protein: CASSYYPTGNYGYTF

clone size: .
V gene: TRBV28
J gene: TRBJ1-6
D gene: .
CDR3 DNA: TGTGCCAGCAGTTTGGCCGGGACGGTTTCACCCCTCCACTTT
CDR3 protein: CASSLAGTVSPLHF

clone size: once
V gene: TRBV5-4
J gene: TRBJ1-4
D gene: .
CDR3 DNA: TGTGCCAGCAGCAAGGGAAGGGAGGGCGAAAAACTGTTTTTT
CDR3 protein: CASSKGREGEKLFF

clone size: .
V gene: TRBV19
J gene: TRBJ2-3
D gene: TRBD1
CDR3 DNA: TGTGCCAGTACCGCGACAGGGGGCATTACAGATACGCAGTATTTT
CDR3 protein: CASTATGGITDTQYF

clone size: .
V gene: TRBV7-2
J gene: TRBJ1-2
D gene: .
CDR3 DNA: TGTGCCAGCAGCTTAGAAGCCTATGGCTACACCTTC
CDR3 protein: CASSLEAYGYTF

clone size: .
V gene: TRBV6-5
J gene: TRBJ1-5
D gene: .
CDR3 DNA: TGTGCCAGCAGCCTTACAGGGCCGGGACAGCCCCAGCATTTT
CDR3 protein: CASSLTGPGQPQHF

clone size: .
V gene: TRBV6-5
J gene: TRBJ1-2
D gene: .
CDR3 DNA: TGTGCCAGCAGTTCGGACGGCAATAGTAACTATGGCTACACCTTC
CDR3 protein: CASSSDGNSNYGYTF

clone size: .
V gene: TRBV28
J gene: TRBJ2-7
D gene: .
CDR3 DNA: TGTGCCAGCAGTTTCCTGTCCGAGCAGTACTTC
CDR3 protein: CASSFLSEQYF

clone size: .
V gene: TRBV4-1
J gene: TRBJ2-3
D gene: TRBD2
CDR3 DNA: TGCGCCAGCAGCCAAGGGTTCGGCGGGGGGGCGAGAGATACGCAGTATTTT
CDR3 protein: CASSQGFGGGARDTQYF

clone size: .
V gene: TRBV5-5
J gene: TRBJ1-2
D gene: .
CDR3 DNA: TGTGCCAGCAGCTTGGTTCCCGGGGATGGCTACACCTTC
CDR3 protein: CASSLVPGDGYTF

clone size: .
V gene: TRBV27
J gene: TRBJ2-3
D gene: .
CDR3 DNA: TGTGCCAGCAGTTTTAAAAGCTCGGCGCAGTATTTT
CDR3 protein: CASSFKSSAQYF

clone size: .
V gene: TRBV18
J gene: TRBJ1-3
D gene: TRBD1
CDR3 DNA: TGTGCCAGCTCACCTGGGACAGGGGGTAGCTCTGGAAACACCATATATTTT
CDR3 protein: CASSPGTGGSSGNTIYF

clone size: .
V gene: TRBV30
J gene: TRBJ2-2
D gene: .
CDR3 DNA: TGTGCCTGGAGTGTAAAACGCTCCAGGCCACAGAACACCGGGGAGCTGTTTTTT
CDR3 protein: CAWSVKRSRPQNTGELFF

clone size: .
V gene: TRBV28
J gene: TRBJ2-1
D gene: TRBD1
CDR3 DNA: TGTGCCAGCAGCTTGGGGACAGGGAATAACAATGAGCAGTTCTTC
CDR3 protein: CASSLGTGNNNEQFF

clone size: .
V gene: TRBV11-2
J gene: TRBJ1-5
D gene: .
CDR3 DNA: TGTGCCAGCAGCTTAGATTGGGTTGGGAGCAATCAGCCCCAGCATTTT
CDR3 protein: CASSLDWVGSNQPQHF

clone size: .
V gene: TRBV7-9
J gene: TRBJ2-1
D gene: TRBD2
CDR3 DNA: TGTGCCAGCAGCTTACGGGGGGACAATGAGCAGTTCTTC
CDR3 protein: CASSLRGDNEQFF

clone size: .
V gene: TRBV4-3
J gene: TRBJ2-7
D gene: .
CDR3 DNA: TGCGCCAGCAGCCAAGATTTGTCGGGGTACGAGCAGTACTTC
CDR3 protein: CASSQDLSGYEQYF

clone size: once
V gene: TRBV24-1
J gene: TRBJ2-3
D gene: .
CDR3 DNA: TGTGCCACCAGTGATTTGCGACAGAACACAGATACGCAGTATTTT
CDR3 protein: CATSDLRQNTDTQYF

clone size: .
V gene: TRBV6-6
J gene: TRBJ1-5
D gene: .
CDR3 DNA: TGTGCCAGCAGGGGAATTGATCAGCCCCAGCATTTT
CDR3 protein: CASRGIDQPQHF

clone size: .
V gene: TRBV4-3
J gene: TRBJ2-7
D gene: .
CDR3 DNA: TGCGCCAGCAGCCCACAAGGACGGTACGAGCAGTACTTC
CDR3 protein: CASSPQGRYEQYF

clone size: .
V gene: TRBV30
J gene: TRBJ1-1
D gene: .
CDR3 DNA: TGTGCCTGGAGTGACCCAGGGAGGTACACTGAAGCTTTCTTT
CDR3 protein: CAWSDPGRYTEAFF

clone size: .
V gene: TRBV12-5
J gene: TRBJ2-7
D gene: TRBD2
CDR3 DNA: TGTGCTAGTGGTTTGGGGACTAGCGTCTACGAGCAGTACTTC
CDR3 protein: CASGLGTSVYEQYF

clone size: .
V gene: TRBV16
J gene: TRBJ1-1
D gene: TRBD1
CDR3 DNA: TGTGCCAGCAGCCACGTACTGTGGACAGGGTTCAACACTGAAGCTTTCTTT
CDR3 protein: CASSHVLWTGFNTEAFF

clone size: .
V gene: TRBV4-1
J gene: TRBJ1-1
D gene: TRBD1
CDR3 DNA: TGCGCCAGTGCGACAGGGGCAGGCACTGAAGCTTTCTTT
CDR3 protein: CASATGAGTEAFF

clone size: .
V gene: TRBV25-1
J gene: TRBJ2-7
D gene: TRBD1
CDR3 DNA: TGTGCCAGCACGTCCGGGACAGGGCGCCCCTACGAGCAGTACTTC
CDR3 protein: CASTSGTGRPYEQYF

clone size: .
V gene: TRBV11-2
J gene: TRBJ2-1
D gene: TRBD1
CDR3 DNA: TGTGCCAGCAGCTTAAACTTTCCGGGACAGGGAGGCGATGAGCAGTTCTTC
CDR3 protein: CASSLNFPGQGGDEQFF

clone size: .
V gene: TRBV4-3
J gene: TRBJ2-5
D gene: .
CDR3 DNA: TGCGCCAGCAGCCAGATGGGTCTTGGGGCCCTAATCCAAGAGACCCAGTACTTC
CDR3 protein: CASSQMGLGALIQETQYF